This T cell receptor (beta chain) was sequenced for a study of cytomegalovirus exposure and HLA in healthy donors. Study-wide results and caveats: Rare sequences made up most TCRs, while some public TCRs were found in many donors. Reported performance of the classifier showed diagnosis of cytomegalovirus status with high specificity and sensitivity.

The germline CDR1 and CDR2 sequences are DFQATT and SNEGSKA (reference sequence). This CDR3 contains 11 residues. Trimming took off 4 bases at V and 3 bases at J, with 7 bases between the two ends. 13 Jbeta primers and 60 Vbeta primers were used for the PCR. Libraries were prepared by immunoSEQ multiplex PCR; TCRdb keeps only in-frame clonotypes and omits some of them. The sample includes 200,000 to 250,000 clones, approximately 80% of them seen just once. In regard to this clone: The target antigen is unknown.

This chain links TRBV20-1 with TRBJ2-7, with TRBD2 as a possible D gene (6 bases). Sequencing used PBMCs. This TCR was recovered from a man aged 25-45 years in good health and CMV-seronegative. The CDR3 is CSAKGGYEQYF. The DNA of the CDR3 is TGCAGTGCTAAGGGAGGCTACGAGCAGTACTTC.